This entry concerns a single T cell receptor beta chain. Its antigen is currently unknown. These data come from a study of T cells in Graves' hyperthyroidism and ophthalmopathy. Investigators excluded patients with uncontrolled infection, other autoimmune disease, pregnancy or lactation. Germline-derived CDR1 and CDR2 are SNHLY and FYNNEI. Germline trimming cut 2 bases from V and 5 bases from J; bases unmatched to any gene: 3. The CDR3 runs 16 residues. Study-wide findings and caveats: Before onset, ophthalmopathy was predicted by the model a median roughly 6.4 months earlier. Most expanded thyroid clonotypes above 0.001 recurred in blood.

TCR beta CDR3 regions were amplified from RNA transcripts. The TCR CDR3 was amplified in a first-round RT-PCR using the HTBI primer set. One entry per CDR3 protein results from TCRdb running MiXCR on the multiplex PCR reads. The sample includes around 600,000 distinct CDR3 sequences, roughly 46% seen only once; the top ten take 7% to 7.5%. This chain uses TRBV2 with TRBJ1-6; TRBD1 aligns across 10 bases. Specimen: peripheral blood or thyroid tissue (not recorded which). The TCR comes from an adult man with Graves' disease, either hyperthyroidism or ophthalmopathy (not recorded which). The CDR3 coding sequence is TGTGCCAGCAGTGAAAGGACAGGGGGTAATAATTCACCCCTCCACTTT. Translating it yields CASSERTGGNNSPLHF.